These T cell receptor beta chains were read from a single sample in a study of blood T cell repertoires in COVID-19. Produced via immunoSEQ multiplex PCR; TCRdb's table is partial and in-frame only. The sample contains approximately 250,000 clones, 85% to 90% of which appear only once. Sequences were obtained from PBMCs or T cells enriched from blood (not recorded which). Every receptor here comes from a woman younger than 45 with acute COVID-19. The CDR3 runs from the conserved cysteine through the conserved F or W.

TRBV2,TRBJ2-1,CASGPSAKYNEQFF
TRBV2,TRBJ1-2,CASSASETYGYTF
TRBV9,TRBJ1-1,CASSVEQGNTEAFF
TRBV7-9,TRBJ1-4,CASRPTGPTNEKLFF
TRBV6-1,TRBJ1-2,CASSEVFIGVLANYGYTF
TRBV16,TRBJ1-1,CASSQLDTGPMNTEAFF
TRBV5-1,TRBJ2-2,CASSLAPGGNAGELFF
TRBV7-8,TRBJ1-2,CASSLGQGINYGYTF
TRBV3-1/TRBV3-2,TRBJ2-7,CASSQVNQGQSSYEQYF
TRBV19,TRBJ1-4,CASIGNRGATNEKLFF
TRBV11-2,TRBJ2-7,CASSLVSGPYEQYF
TRBV28,TRBJ1-1,CASNNYDSNTEAFF
TRBV19,TRBJ2-7,CASSSSGTSYEQYF
TRBV9,TRBJ2-7,CASSARGTDTYEQYF
TRBV21-1,TRBJ2-1,CASSKGKGSGAGAFYNEQFF
TRBV6-1,TRBJ2-5,CASSEAKFGGETQYF
TRBV2,TRBJ2-2,CASSSPGQGRTGELFF
TRBV11-2,TRBJ2-7,CASSLATGDYEQYF
TRBV4-1,TRBJ1-5,CASSLTGIQPQHF
TRBV5-6,TRBJ1-1,CASSFNRGDTEAFF
TRBV7-6,TRBJ2-3,CASSLANSGVTDTQYF
TRBV5-1,TRBJ2-3,CASSLAGPRFLDTQYF
TRBV3-1/TRBV3-2,TRBJ2-6,CASSQMPPDSGANVLTF
TRBV27,TRBJ2-4,CASSVQGGGDIQYF
TRBV6-2/TRBV6-3,TRBJ2-1,CASSYRTAPSNEQFF
TRBV5-4,TRBJ1-4,CASSLAGGHNEKLFF
TRBV6-1,TRBJ1-5,CASSATTGTGVGNQPQHF
TRBV6-2/TRBV6-3,TRBJ2-2,CASSSPRGRIGELFF
TRBV19,TRBJ2-5,CASRVSGRTQETQYF
TRBV6-2/TRBV6-3,TRBJ1-2,CASTPRTVYGYTF
TRBV11-2,TRBJ2-1,CASSTQAVLRGEQFF
TRBV7-9,TRBJ1-3,CASSLDPGTAGNTIYF
TRBV4-2,TRBJ1-4,CASSQEGQGAQEKLFF
TRBV27,TRBJ1-1,CASSSPGQGAGDTEAFF
TRBV14,TRBJ2-7,CASSHTPGQGQYEQYF
TRBV5-1,TRBJ2-6,CASSLALDTSSGANVLTF
TRBV28,TRBJ2-7,CASSSRQGRLDEQYF
TRBV7-8,TRBJ1-4,CASSPFATNEKLFF
TRBV29-1,TRBJ2-7,CSVGGLADSYEQYF
TRBV21-1,TRBJ1-2,CASSKEGGGYTF
TRBV28,TRBJ2-1,CASSLSSASVYNEQFF
TRBV13,TRBJ1-2,CASTETGGDFNYGYTF
TRBV2,TRBJ2-1,CASSELEGLAPEGEQFF
TRBV24-1,TRBJ2-2,CATEGLAGTGELFF